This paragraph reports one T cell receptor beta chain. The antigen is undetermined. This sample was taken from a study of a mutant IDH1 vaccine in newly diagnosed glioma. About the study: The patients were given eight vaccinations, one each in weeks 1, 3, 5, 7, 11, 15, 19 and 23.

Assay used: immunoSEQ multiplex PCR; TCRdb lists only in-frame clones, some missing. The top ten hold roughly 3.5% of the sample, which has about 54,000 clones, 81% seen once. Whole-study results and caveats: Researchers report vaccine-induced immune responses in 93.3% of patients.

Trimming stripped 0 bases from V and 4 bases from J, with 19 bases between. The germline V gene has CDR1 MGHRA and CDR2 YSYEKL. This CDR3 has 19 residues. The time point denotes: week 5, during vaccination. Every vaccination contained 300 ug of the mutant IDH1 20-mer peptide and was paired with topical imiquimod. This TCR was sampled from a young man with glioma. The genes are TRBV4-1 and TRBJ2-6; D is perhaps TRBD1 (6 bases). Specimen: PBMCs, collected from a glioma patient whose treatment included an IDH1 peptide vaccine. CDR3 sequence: CASSQDRGSTGPGANVLTF. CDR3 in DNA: TGCGCCAGCAGCCAAGATAGGGGATCAACAGGGCCGGGGGCCAACGTCCTGACTTTC.